These T cell receptor beta chains were read from a single sample in a study of blood T cells in healthy people across ages. From the 5' RACE reads, TCRdb called clonotypes with MiXCR, one entry per CDR3 protein. The sample lists around 900,000 distinct CDR3 sequences, roughly 51% occurring once. Input material: blood. These receptor sequences come from a woman aged 60-75 years in good health. The CDR3 runs from the conserved cysteine through the conserved F or W. Each record gives: clone size, D gene, J gene, V gene, CDR3 protein, CDR3 DNA. The D gene is left open where the match is weak. The size entry is marked missing in some rows and otherwise reads once, few, many or a size class.

.	TRBD2	TRBJ2-7	TRBV28	CASSLQAGGTAYEQYF	TGTGCCAGCAGTCTCCAAGCGGGAGGGACCGCCTACGAGCAGTACTTC
.	TRBD1	TRBJ2-7	TRBV2	CASSEVGTGVYEQYF	TGTGCCAGCAGTGAAGTGGGGACAGGGGTCTACGAGCAGTACTTC
few	.	TRBJ2-7	TRBV25-1	CASSKDYEQYF	TGTGCCAGCAGTAAGGACTACGAGCAGTACTTC
few	.	TRBJ2-5	TRBV14	CASSQIHVTIGGETQYF	TGTGCCAGCAGCCAAATTCATGTCACGATCGGCGGGGAGACCCAGTACTTC
few	.	TRBJ2-7	TRBV12-3/TRBV12-4	CASSFVLYEQYF	TGTGCCAGCAGTTTTGTACTCTACGAGCAGTACTTC
.	.	TRBJ2-7	TRBV20-1	CSARDVGQGPHEQYF	TGCAGTGCTAGAGATGTTGGGCAGGGTCCCCACGAGCAGTACTTC
few	TRBD1	TRBJ2-4	TRBV28	CASLRTGATLKEQYF	TGTGCCAGCTTGAGGACAGGGGCCACCCTTAAGGAGCAGTACTTC
.	.	TRBJ1-2	TRBV9	CASSVGAGRDYGYTF	TGTGCCAGCAGCGTAGGGGCGGGGCGCGACTATGGCTACACCTTC
.	.	TRBJ1-3	TRBV6-6	CASSYGVNGNTIYF	TGTGCCAGCAGTTACGGGGTCAACGGAAACACCATATATTTT
many	.	TRBJ2-7	TRBV5-1	CASSRAGGEQYF	TGCGCCAGCAGCCGGGCCGGGGGCGAGCAGTACTTC
.	.	TRBJ1-5	TRBV20-1	CSARAQGGHQPQHF	TGCAGTGCTAGAGCACAGGGAGGACATCAGCCCCAGCATTTT
.	TRBD2	TRBJ2-7	TRBV5-6	CASSWGLVWGEQYF	TGTGCCAGCAGCTGGGGACTAGTCTGGGGCGAGCAGTACTTC
few	.	TRBJ2-3	TRBV7-2	CASSFARYSDTQYF	TGTGCCAGCAGCTTCGCACGGTACTCAGATACGCAGTATTTT
.	.	TRBJ2-2	TRBV2	CASSIPTQGIGELFF	TGTGCCAGCAGTATACCCACCCAGGGGATCGGGGAGCTATTTTTT
.	.	TRBJ2-5	TRBV9	CASSVGQTALLETQYF	TGTGCCAGCAGCGTAGGGCAGACAGCCCTGTTGGAGACCCAGTACTTC
few	TRBD1	TRBJ1-6	TRBV20-1	CSPTGQAGSPLHF	TGCAGCCCCACGGGACAGGCGGGATCACCCCTCCACTTT
once	TRBD2	TRBJ2-7	TRBV7-2	CASSLGYGRAGYEQYF	TGTGCCAGCAGCTTAGGATACGGGAGGGCCGGGTACGAGCAGTACTTC
few	.	TRBJ2-3	TRBV6-1	CASRGVAGQISDTQYF	TGTGCCAGCAGAGGTGTAGCCGGACAAATCTCAGATACGCAGTATTTT
once	TRBD2	TRBJ2-7	TRBV24-1	CATMPSGRPYEQYF	TGTGCCACCATGCCTAGCGGGAGGCCCTACGAGCAGTACTTC
.	TRBD2	TRBJ2-3	TRBV18	CASSGTSGNTDTQYF	TGTGCCAGCTCAGGGACTAGCGGGAACACAGATACGCAGTATTTT
few	.	TRBJ2-6	TRBV7-2	CAIDGRSGANVLTF	TGTGCCATCGACGGTCGCTCTGGGGCCAACGTCCTGACTTTC
.	TRBD1	TRBJ1-2	TRBV4-2	CASSPTGGENYGYTF	TGTGCCAGCAGCCCGACAGGGGGCGAAAACTATGGCTACACCTTC